What follows are 4 T cell receptor beta chains derived from one specimen sequenced in a study of blood T cell repertoires in COVID-19. Produced via immunoSEQ multiplex PCR; TCRdb's table is partial and in-frame only. The data show around 200,000 clones, almost 90% seen once. Material: peripheral blood. Every receptor here comes from a man aged 18 to 30 with active or convalescent COVID-19.

The V gene is TRBV7-6, the J gene TRBJ1-2; D gene uncertain. The CDR3 is made up of 13 amino acids. Germline V gives CDR1 SGHVS, CDR2 FNYEAQ. V lost 5 bases to trimming and J lost 2 bases, with 9 bases between them. The DNA for the CDR3 is TGTGCCAGCAGCGGGGAGAGAAACTATGGCTACACCTTC. Translation gives CASSGERNYGYTF.

The chain has TRBV12-5 and TRBJ2-5, with a tentative D call TRBD1 (5 bases). The CDR3 has 13 residues. Per the germline V gene, CDR1 is LGHNT and CDR2 is FRNRAP. The CDR3 here is CASLLQGTETQYF. CDR3 sequence (DNA): TGTGCATCGCTTCTTCAGGGTACTGAGACCCAGTACTTC.

The J gene is TRBJ2-1, the V gene TRBV5-1; TRBD2 aligns across 7 bases. V was pared by 4 bases and J by 8 bases, with 9 bases of the junction left unmatched. Germline V lookup: CDR1 SGHRS, CDR2 YFSETQ. This CDR3 is built from 14 residues. In DNA form, the CDR3 reads TGCGCCAGCAGCATCGGACTAGGGTCATATGAGCAGTTCTTC. Protein product: CASSIGLGSYEQFF. The variable domain in full, completed from reference TRBV5-1 and TRBJ2-1, reads KAGVTQTPRYLIKTRGQQVTLSCSPISGHRSVSWYQQTPGQGLQFLFEYFSETQRNKGNFPGRFSGRQFSNSRSEMNVSTLELGDSALYLCASSIGLGSYEQFFGPGTRLTVL.

This clone was counted once. The chain links TRBV5-8 to TRBJ1-1; no definite D call. Trimming shortened V by 2 bases and J by 0 bases, and 8 bases separated the two germline ends. In germline, CDR1 is SGHTS, CDR2 YDEGEE. The CDR3 covers 14 residues. The CDR3 bases are TGTGCCAGCAGCTTAAACACGTTGAACACTGAAGCTTTCTTT. Protein sequence: CASSLNTLNTEAFF.